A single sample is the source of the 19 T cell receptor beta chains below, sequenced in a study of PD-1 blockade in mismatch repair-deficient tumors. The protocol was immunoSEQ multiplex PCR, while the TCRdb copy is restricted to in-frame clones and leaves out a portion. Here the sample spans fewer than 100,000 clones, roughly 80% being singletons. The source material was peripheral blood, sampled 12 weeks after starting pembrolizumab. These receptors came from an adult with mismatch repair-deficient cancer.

DNA of the CDR3: TGTGCCAGCAGTCCGTACTCTAGCGGGGGAACCTACGAGCAGTACTTC. Encoded protein: CASSPYSSGGTYEQYF. The rearrangement joins TRBV27 to TRBJ2-7, with 10 bases lining up with TRBD2. The CDR3 loop spans 16 amino acids. With 5 bases clipped from V and 2 bases from J, the junction kept 9 bases outside the gene matches. Germline loops: CDR1 MNHEY, CDR2 SMNVEV (reference sequence).

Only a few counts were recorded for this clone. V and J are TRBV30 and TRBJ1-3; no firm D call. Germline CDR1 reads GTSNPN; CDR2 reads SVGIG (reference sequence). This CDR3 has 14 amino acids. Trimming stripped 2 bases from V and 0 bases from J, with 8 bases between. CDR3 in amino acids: CAWSFTRSGNTIYF. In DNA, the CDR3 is TGTGCCTGGAGTTTCACCCGCTCTGGAAACACCATATATTTT.

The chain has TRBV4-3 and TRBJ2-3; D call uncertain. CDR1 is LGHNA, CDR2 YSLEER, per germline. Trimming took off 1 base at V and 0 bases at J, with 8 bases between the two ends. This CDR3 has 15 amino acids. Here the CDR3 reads CASSQGRLSTDTQYF. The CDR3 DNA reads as TGCGCCAGCAGCCAAGGCAGGCTGAGCACAGATACGCAGTATTTT.

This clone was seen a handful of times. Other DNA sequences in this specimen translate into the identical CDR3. Written as DNA, the CDR3 is TGTGCCAGCAGCTTATCAGGAGTGAACACTGAAGCTTTCTTT. Protein product: CASSLSGVNTEAFF. The chain employs TRBV7-9 and TRBJ1-1; D remains ambiguous. The CDR3 covers 14 residues. Germline-derived CDR1 and CDR2 are SEHNR and FQNEAQ (reference sequence). With 2 bases removed from V and 0 bases from J, the gap between germline ends came to 7 bases.

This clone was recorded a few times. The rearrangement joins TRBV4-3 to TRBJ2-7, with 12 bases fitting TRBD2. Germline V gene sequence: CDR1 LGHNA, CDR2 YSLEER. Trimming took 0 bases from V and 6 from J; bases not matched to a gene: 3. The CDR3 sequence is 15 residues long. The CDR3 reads CASSQDATSGSEQYF. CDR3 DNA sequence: TGCGCCAGCAGCCAAGATGCGACTAGCGGGAGCGAGCAGTACTTC.

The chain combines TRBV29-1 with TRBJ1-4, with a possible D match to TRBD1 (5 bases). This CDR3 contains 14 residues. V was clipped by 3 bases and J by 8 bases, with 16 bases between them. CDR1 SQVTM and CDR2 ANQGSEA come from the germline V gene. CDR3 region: CSVDGGMAGEKLFF. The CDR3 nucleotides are TGCAGCGTTGACGGGGGGATGGCAGGGGAAAAACTGTTTTTT.

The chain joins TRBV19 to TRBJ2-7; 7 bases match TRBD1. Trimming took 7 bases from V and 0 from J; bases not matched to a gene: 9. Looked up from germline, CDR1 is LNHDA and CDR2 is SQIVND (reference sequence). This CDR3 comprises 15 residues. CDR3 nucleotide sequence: TGTGCCAGTACCCCGGGACAGAAGAACTCCTACGAGCAGTACTTC. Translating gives CASTPGQKNSYEQYF.

The CDR3, as DNA: TGTGCCAGCACCACCTCGGCGGGCAGCCAGTTCTTC. It specifies CASTTSAGSQFF. V gene TRBV6-5 combines with J gene TRBJ2-1; possible D gene TRBD2, 5 bases. CDR1 is MNHEY and CDR2 is SVGAGI in the germline V gene. This CDR3 comprises 12 residues. V lost 7 bases and J lost 13, with 17 bases in between.

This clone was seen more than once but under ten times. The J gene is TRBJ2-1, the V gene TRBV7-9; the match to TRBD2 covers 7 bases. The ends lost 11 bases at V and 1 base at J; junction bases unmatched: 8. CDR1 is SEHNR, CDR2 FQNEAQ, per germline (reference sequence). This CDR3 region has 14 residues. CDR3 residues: CALTGGVSYNEQFF. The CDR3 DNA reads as TGTGCCTTAACGGGGGGTGTTTCCTACAATGAGCAGTTCTTC.

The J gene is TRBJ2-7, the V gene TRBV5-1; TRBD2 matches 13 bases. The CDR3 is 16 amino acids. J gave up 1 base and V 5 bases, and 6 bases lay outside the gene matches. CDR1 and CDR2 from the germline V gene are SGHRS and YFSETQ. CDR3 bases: TGCGCCAGCAGTTCAGGACTAGCGGGAGTTTCCTACGAGCAGTACTTC. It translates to CASSSGLAGVSYEQYF.

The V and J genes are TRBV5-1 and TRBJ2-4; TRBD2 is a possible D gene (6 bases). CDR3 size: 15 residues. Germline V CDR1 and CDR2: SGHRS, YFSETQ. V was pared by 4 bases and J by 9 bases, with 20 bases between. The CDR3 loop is CASSLIVGEAGIQYF. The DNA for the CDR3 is TGCGCCAGCAGCCTAATTGTAGGGGAAGCGGGCATTCAGTACTTC.

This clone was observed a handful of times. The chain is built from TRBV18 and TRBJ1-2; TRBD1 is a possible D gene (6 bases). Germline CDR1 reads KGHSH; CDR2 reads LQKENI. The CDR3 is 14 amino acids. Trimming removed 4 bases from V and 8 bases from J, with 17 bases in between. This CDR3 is CASSRVDSENGYTF. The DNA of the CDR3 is TGTGCCAGCTCACGGGTGGACAGTGAAAACGGCTACACCTTC.

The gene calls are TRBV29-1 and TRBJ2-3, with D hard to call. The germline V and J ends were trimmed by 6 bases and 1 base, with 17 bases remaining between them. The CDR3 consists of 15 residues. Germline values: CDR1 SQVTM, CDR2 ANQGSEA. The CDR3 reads CSVRLPWQGTDTQYF. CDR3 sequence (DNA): TGCAGCGTCCGTCTTCCCTGGCAGGGCACAGATACGCAGTATTTT.

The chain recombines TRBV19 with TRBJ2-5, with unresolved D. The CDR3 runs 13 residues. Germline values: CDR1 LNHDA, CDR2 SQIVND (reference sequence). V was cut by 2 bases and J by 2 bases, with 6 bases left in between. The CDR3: CASSITRQETQYF. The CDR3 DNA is TGTGCCAGTAGTATAACCAGACAAGAGACCCAGTACTTC.

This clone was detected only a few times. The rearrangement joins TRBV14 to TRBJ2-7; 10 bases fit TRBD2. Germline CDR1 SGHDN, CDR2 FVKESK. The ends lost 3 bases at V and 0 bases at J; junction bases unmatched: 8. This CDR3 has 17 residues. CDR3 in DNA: TGTGCCAGCAGCCAGGGTATATTAGCGGGAGGCTCCTACGAGCAGTACTTC. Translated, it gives CASSQGILAGGSYEQYF.

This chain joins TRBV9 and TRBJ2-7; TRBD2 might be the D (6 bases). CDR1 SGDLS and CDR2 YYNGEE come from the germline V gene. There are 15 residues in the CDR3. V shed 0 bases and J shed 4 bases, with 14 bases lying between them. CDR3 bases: TGTGCCAGCAGCGTAGCTACCGGGACTCCTTACGAGCAGTACTTC. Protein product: CASSVATGTPYEQYF.

The CDR3 bases are TGTGCCAGCAGCGTAGTAGAACGCTACGGGGAGCTGTTTTTT. It encodes CASSVVERYGELFF. This chain connects TRBV9 to TRBJ2-2; D is undetermined. Germline values: CDR1 SGDLS, CDR2 YYNGEE. Trimming shortened V by 0 bases and J by 7 bases, and 10 bases separated the two germline ends. The CDR3 runs to 14 residues.

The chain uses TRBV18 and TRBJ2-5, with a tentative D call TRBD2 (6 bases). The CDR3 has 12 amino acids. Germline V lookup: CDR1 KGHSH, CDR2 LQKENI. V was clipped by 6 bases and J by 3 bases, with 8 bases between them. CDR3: CASSGGEETQYF. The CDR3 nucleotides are TGTGCCAGCTCCGGAGGGGAAGAGACCCAGTACTTC.

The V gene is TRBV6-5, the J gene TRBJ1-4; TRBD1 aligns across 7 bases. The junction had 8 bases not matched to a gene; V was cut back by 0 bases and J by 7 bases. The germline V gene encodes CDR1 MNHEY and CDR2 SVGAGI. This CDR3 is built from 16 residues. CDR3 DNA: TGTGCCAGCAGTTACTCGGGCCCAGGGGGTTTTGAAAAACTGTTTTTT. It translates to CASSYSGPGGFEKLFF.